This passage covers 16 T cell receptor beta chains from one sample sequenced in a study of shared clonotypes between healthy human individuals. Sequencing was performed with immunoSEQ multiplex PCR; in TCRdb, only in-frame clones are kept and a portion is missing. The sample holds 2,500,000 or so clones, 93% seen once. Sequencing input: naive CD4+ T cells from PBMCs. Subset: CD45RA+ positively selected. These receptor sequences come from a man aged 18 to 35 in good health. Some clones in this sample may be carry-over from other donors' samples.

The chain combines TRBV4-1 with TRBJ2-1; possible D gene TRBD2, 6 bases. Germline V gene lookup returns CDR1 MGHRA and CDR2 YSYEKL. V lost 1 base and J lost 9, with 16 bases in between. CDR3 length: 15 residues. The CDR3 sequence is CASSQVIGQGGEQFF. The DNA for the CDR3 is TGCGCCAGCAGCCAAGTCATTGGGCAGGGAGGTGAGCAGTTCTTC.

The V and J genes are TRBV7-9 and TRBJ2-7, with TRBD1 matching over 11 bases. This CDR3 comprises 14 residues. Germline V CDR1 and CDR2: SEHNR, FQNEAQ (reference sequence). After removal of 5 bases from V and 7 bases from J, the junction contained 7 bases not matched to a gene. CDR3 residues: CASSPDRGQQEQYF. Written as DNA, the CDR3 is TGTGCCAGCAGCCCGGACAGGGGGCAGCAGGAGCAGTACTTC.

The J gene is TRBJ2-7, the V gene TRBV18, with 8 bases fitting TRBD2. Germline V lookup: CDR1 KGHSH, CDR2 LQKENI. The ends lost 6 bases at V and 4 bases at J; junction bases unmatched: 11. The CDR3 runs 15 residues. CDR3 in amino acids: CASSSTSGNWYEQYF. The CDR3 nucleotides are TGTGCCAGCTCCTCCACTAGCGGCAACTGGTACGAGCAGTACTTC.

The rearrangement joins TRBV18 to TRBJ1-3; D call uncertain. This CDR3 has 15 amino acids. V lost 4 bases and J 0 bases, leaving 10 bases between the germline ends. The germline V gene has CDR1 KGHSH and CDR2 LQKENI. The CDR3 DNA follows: TGTGCCAGCTCACAGCCAGGAATCTCTGGAAACACCATATATTTT. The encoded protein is CASSQPGISGNTIYF.

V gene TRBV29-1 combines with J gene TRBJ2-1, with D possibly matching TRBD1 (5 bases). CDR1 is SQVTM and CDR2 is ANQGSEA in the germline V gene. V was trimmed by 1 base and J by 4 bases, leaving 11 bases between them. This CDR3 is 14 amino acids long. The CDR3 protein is CSVEVGQYYNEQFF. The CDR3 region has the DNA TGCAGCGTTGAAGTGGGGCAGTATTACAATGAGCAGTTCTTC.

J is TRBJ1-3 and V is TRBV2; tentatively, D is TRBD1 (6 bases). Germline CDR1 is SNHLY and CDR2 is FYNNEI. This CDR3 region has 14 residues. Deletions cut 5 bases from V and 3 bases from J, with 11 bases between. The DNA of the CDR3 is TGTGCCAGCAGTCCACAGGGATATGGAAACACCATATATTTT. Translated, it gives CASSPQGYGNTIYF.

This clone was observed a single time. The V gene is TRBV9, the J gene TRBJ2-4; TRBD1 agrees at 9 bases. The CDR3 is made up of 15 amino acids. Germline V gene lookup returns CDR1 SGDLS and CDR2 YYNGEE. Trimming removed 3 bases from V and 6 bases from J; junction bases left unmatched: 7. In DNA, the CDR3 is TGTGCCAGCAGCGGCGGGACAGGGTGGGTAAACATTCAGTACTTC. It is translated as CASSGGTGWVNIQYF.

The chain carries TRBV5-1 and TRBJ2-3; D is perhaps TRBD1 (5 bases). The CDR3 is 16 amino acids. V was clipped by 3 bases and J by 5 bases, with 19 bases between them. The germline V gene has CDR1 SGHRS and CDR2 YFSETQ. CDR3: CASSWGRVLRGDTQYF. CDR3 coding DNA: TGCGCCAGCAGCTGGGGCCGGGTCCTCAGAGGAGATACGCAGTATTTT. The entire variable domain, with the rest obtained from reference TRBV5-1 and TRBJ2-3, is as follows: KAGVTQTPRYLIKTRGQQVTLSCSPISGHRSVSWYQQTPGQGLQFLFEYFSETQRNKGNFPGRFSGRQFSNSRSEMNVSTLELGDSALYLCASSWGRVLRGDTQYFGPGTRLTVL.

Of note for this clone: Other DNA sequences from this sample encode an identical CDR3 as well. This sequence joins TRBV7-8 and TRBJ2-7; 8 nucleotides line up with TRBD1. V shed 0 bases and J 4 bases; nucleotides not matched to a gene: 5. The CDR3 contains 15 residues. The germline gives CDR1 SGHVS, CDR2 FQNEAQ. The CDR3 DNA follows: TGTGCCAGCAGCTTAGCGGCAGGGGGCTCGTACGAGCAGTACTTC. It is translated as CASSLAAGGSYEQYF.

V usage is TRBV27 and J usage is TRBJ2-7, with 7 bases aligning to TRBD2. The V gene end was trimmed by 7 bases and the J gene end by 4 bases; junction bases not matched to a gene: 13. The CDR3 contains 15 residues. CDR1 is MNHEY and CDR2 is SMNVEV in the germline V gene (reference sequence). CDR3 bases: TGTGCCAGCAAACGGATCAACGCCGGGAGGTACGAGCAGTACTTC. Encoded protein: CASKRINAGRYEQYF.

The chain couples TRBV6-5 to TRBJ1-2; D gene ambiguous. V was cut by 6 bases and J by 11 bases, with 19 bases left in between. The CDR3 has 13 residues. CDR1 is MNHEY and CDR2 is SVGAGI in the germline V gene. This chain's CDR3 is CASSPGEGRAYTF. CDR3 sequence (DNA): TGTGCCAGCAGCCCGGGTGAGGGTAGGGCTTACACCTTC.

This chain's CDR3 is CASSSPDRTTIYGYTF. The CDR3 DNA reads TGTGCCAGCAGTTCCCCTGACAGAACTACGATATATGGCTACACCTTC. The chain employs TRBV28 and TRBJ1-2; D possibly corresponds to TRBD1 (5 bases). The germline V gene encodes CDR1 MDHEN and CDR2 SYDVKM. Trimming pared 4 bases from V and 5 bases from J, leaving 20 bases between. The CDR3 sequence is 16 residues long.

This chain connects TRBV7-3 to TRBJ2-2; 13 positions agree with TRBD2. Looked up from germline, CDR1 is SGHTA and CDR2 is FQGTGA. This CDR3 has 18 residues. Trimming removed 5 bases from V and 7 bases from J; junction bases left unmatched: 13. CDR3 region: CASSMGTLTSGRVGELFF. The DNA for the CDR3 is TGTGCCAGCAGCATGGGGACCCTTACTAGCGGGAGGGTCGGGGAGCTGTTTTTT. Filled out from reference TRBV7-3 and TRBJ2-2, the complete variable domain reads GAGVSQTPSNKVTEKGKYVELRCDPISGHTALYWYRQSLGQGPEFLIYFQGTGAADDSGLPNDRFFAVRPEGSVSTLKIQRTERGDSAVYLCASSMGTLTSGRVGELFFGEGSRLTVL.

CDR3 in amino acids: CASSADLLETQYF. CDR3 coding DNA: TGTGCCAGCAGCGCGGACTTATTAGAGACCCAGTACTTC. The J gene is TRBJ2-5, the V gene TRBV6-1; maybe TRBD2 (5 bases). The germline V gene encodes CDR1 MNHNS and CDR2 SASEGT. The length of the CDR3 is 13 residues. V was trimmed by 6 bases and J by 4 bases, leaving 12 bases between them.

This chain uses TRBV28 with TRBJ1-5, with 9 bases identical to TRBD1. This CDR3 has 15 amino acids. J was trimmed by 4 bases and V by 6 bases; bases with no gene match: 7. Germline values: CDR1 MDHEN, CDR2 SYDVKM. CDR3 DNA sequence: TGTGCCAGCAGGACCGCCGGGACAGGGAATCAGCCCCAGCATTTT. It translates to CASRTAGTGNQPQHF.

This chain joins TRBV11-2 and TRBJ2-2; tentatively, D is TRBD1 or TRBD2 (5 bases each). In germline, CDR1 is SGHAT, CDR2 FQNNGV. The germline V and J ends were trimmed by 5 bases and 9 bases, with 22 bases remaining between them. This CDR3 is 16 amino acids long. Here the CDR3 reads CASSPRTVNEGRELFF. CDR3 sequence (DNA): TGTGCCAGCAGCCCTCGGACTGTTAACGAGGGGCGGGAGCTGTTTTTT.